This T cell receptor beta chain was captured by sequencing in a study of cytomegalovirus exposure and HLA in healthy donors. Notes on the study in general: 150 or so TCR beta chains were listed as cytomegalovirus-associated.

Amplification used 60 Vbeta primers and 13 Jbeta primers. Measured with immunoSEQ multiplex PCR; TCRdb has only the in-frame clones, and not every one. The table has 90,000 to 110,000 clones, 60% to 85% seen once; the top ten hold roughly 1.2%. As concerns this clone: Antigen specificity is unknown.

Sequenced: PBMCs. This TCR was recovered from a man aged 35-49 years in good health and CMV-seronegative.

This chain's CDR3 is CASSQTGATYEQYF. The CDR3 DNA reads as TGTGCCAGCAGTCAGACAGGGGCAACCTACGAGCAGTACTTC. This chain connects TRBV6-5 to TRBJ2-7, with 8 bases fitting TRBD1. Germline CDR1 MNHEY, CDR2 SVGAGI. V shed 5 bases and J 2 bases; nucleotides not matched to a gene: 5. The CDR3 sequence is 14 residues long.